The 9 T cell receptor beta chains below come from one sample, sequenced in a study of blood T cell repertoires in COVID-19. Method: immunoSEQ multiplex PCR; TCRdb's copy keeps in-frame clones and lacks some. Among about 140,000 clones, 87% were seen once, and the ten largest hold over 4.5%. The sequenced sample consisted of peripheral blood. These receptors all stem from a human donor in a cohort sampled during active COVID-19.

V usage is TRBV3-1 (or the pseudogene TRBV3-2) and J usage is TRBJ1-1; 8 bases agree with TRBD1. Per the germline V gene, CDR1 is LGHDT and CDR2 is YNNKEL (reference sequence). The CDR3 spans 15 residues. The V and J ends lost 1 base and 3 bases, in that order; junction bases with no gene match: 4. CDR3 sequence reads: CASSQGWTGHTEAFF. As DNA, the CDR3 is TGTGCCAGCAGCCAAGGCTGGACAGGGCACACTGAAGCTTTCTTT.

This clone was observed a few times. The chain joins TRBV6-6 to TRBJ1-2, with D maybe TRBD1 (6 bases). The CDR3 is 14 amino acids. V was shortened by 6 bases and J by 4 bases, with 15 bases between the two germline ends. Germline assignment: CDR1 MNHNY and CDR2 SVGAGI (reference sequence). The CDR3, as DNA: TGTGCCAGCAGCCCGAGAGGGGACATCTATGGCTACACCTTC. This gives the protein CASSPRGDIYGYTF.

This clone came up once. The chain employs TRBV7-2 and TRBJ1-3; a possible D gene is TRBD1 (6 bases). Germline CDR1 is SGHTA and CDR2 is FQGNSA. V lost 0 bases, J lost 2 bases, and 11 bases lay in between. This CDR3 is built from 16 residues. CDR3 DNA: TGTGCCAGCAGCTTAGCGCGACAGGCGACTGGAAACACCATATATTTT. It encodes CASSLARQATGNTIYF.

The chain is built from TRBV6-5 and TRBJ1-2, with 7 bases aligning to TRBD1. With 6 bases clipped from V and 2 bases from J, the junction kept 6 bases outside the gene matches. From germline, CDR1 is MNHEY and CDR2 SVGAGI. The CDR3 consists of 14 residues. The CDR3 DNA reads as TGTGCCAGCAGCCGGGACAGACGCAACTATGGCTACACCTTC. Translation gives CASSRDRRNYGYTF.

The rearrangement uses TRBV20-1 and TRBJ2-1; TRBD2 aligns across 10 bases. V trimming: 3 bases; J trimming: 10 bases; junction bases outside the gene matches: 9. The CDR3 length is 14 residues. The V gene's germline CDR1 is DFQATT and CDR2 SNEGSKA (reference sequence). For the CDR3, the DNA is TGCAGTGCTAGTCAGATAGCGGGGGGTGGGGAGCAGTTCTTC. It specifies CSASQIAGGGEQFF.

The CDR3 here is CASSGSLAGDLTDTQYF. CDR3 in DNA: TGCGCCAGCAGCGGGTCACTAGCGGGAGACTTAACAGATACGCAGTATTTT. V and J are TRBV10-1 and TRBJ2-3, with 11 positions matching TRBD2. After removal of 6 bases from V and 3 bases from J, the junction contained 11 bases not matched to a gene. The CDR3 spans 17 residues. Germline V gene sequence: CDR1 WNHNN, CDR2 SYGVQD (reference sequence).

In DNA, the CDR3 is TGCGCCAGCAGCCAAAAGGGGAGGCGGGACAGGGGGAACACTGAAGCTTTCTTT. The encoded protein is CASSQKGRRDRGNTEAFF. This chain connects TRBV4-1 to TRBJ1-1, with 10 bases aligning to TRBD1. The V gene's germline CDR1 is MGHRA and CDR2 YSYEKL. The length of the CDR3 is 18 residues. V gave up 2 bases and J gave up 1 base; unmatched junction bases: 10.

The chain combines TRBV3-1 (or the pseudogene TRBV3-2) with TRBJ2-5; 12 bases match TRBD2. The germline CDR1 and CDR2 sequences are LGHDT and YNNKEL (reference sequence). This CDR3 region has 16 residues. Unmatched junction bases numbered 2, after V lost 1 base and J lost 2 bases. The CDR3 here is CASSQALAGGQETQYF. The CDR3 DNA is TGTGCCAGCAGCCAAGCGCTAGCGGGGGGGCAAGAGACCCAGTACTTC.

This clone is a singleton in its sample. This chain uses TRBV28 with TRBJ1-6; D perhaps matches TRBD1 (6 bases). The CDR3 has 17 residues. V lost 5 bases and J 2 bases, leaving 16 bases between the germline ends. Germline V gives CDR1 MDHEN, CDR2 SYDVKM. The CDR3 is CASSPRGRDAYNSPLHF. The CDR3 DNA follows: TGTGCCAGCAGTCCCAGGGGAAGGGACGCCTATAATTCACCCCTCCACTTT.